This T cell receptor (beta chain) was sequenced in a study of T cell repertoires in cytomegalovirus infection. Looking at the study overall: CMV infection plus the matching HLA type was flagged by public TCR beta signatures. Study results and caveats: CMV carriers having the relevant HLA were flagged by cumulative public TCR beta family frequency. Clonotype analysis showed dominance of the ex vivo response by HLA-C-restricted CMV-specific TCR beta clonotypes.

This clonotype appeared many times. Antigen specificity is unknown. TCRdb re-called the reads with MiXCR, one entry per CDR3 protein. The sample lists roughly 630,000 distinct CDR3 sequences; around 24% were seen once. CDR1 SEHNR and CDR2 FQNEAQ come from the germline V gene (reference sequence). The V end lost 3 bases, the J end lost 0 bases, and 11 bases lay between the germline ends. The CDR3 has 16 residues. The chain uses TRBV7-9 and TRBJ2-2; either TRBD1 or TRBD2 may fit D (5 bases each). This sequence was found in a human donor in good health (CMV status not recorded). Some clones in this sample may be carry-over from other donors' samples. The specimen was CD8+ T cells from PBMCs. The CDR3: CASSFIGTPNTGELFF. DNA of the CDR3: TGTGCCAGCAGCTTTATCGGGACCCCGAACACCGGGGAGCTGTTTTTT.